This T cell receptor beta chain was sequenced for a study of brain metastases from non-small cell lung cancer. Trimming left V 5 bases short and J 0 bases short, with 11 bases between. Germline CDR1 LNHDA, CDR2 SQIVND (reference sequence). The CDR3 contains 15 residues. To note about this clone: Its antigen remains unknown.

Produced via immunoSEQ multiplex PCR; TCRdb's table is partial and in-frame only. Of 2,200 or so clones in the sample, roughly four fifths are singletons; the top ten hold about 7.2%. Whole-study findings and limits: Metastases had sparse T cells but largely shared repertoires with primaries. Expanded T-cell clones appeared in roughly 70% of brain metastases over primaries. Brain metastases had lower T-cell infiltration than primary tumors.

The clonotype originates from a donor aged 40 or over with non-small cell lung cancer. Sequences were obtained from tissue from a brain metastasis. The chain recombines TRBV19 with TRBJ1-3; D gene uncertain. CDR3 nucleotide sequence: TGTGCCAGTAGTCCCTTGAGGACCTCTGGAAACACCATATATTTT. It specifies CASSPLRTSGNTIYF. The whole variable domain, remainder taken from reference TRBV19 and TRBJ1-3, is DGGITQSPKYLFRKEGQNVTLSCEQNLNHDAMYWYRQDPGQGLRLIYYSQIVNDFQKGDIAEGYSVSREKKESFPLTVTSAQKNPTAFYLCASSPLRTSGNTIYFGEGSWLTVV.